Described below is a single T cell receptor beta chain sequence and its context. Its antigen remains unidentified. This entry is derived from a study of STAT5B mutations in CD4+ large granular lymphocyte leukemia. Study information: The CDR3 'QG' motif was associated with a particular HLA allele among healthy donors. Study outcomes and limitations: Compared with healthy controls (2/35), patient top clones favored TRBV06 (8/27). No patients shared main leukemic clonotypes, though around 25% appeared at low frequency elsewhere. Without HLA matching, higher CD4+ than CD8+ T-LGLL clonality could reflect small sample size.

Trimming removed 5 bases from V and 5 bases from J, with 9 bases in between. The CDR3 is made up of 12 amino acids. Germline CDR1 reads MDHEN; CDR2 reads SYDVKM. The table came from immunoSEQ multiplex PCR; TCRdb's copy has only in-frame clones and leaves some out. This sample carries about 32,000 clones, 85% to 90% of them seen once, and the ten largest clones take around 0.4%. The TCR comes from a human donor in good health. The specimen was CD4+ T cells from blood buffy coats. The chain uses TRBV28 and TRBJ2-5; D is unresolved. CDR3: CASSPFQETQYF. The CDR3 nucleotides are TGTGCCAGCAGTCCCTTCCAGGAGACCCAGTACTTC.